Listed below are T cell receptor beta chains from one sample, sequenced in a study of vaccination and CD4 T cells after COVID-19. These receptors' targets are unknown. TCRdb redid the calling of the PCR reads with MiXCR, one entry per CDR3 protein. The profile shows some 7,000 distinct CDR3 sequences, about 47% of them singletons. The sequenced material came from CD4+ T cells from blood, cultured in vitro. These receptor sequences come from a human donor who had recovered from COVID-19. The CDR3 runs from the conserved cysteine through the conserved F or W. A D gene is named only where the DNA matches it firmly. Size values are once, few and many counts, or a class for expanded clones, and some rows have none.

TRBD2,-,TRBV12-3/TRBV12-4,TRBJ2-1,TGTGCCAGCAGTTTGGCGGGGCGCGCGGGGGATGAACAGTTCTTC,CASSLAGRAGDEQFF
-,few,TRBV27,TRBJ1-5,TGTGCCAGCAGTTTATCACGTTGGAGCAATCAGCCCCAGCATTTT,CASSLSRWSNQPQHF
TRBD2,-,TRBV20-1,TRBJ2-5,TGCAGTGCGGGGACTAGCGGGGGAGAGACCCAGTACTTC,CSAGTSGGETQYF
-,-,TRBV11-3,TRBJ2-7,TGTGCCAGCAGCTCCGAGAGTTACGAGCAGTACTTC,CASSSESYEQYF
-,-,TRBV2,TRBJ1-2,TGTGCCAGCAGTGTTGACCGAGGGTATGGCTACACCTTC,CASSVDRGYGYTF
-,-,TRBV30,TRBJ1-6,TGTGCCTGGAACCGGGACACCTCTTCACCCCTCCACTTT,CAWNRDTSSPLHF
-,-,TRBV4-3,TRBJ2-5,TGCGCCAGCAGCCAAGAAGGCGCATACCTGGGGGAGACCCAGTACTTC,CASSQEGAYLGETQYF
TRBD2,-,TRBV6-5,TRBJ2-7,TGTGCCAGCAGTTCTAGGGCGCCTAGCGGGGAAGGGGTCGAGCAGTACTTC,CASSSRAPSGEGVEQYF
-,medium-sized,TRBV29-1,TRBJ2-3,TGCAGCGTTGGTGGCCTGGCAGAATGGGGGACAGATACGCAGTATTTT,CSVGGLAEWGTDTQYF
-,-,TRBV28,TRBJ2-2,TGTAAAAGTCGCACCACCACCGGGGAGCTGTTTTTT,CKSRTTTGELFF
-,-,TRBV14,TRBJ1-6,TGTGCCAGCAGCCAACAGGGCACCTATAATTCACCCCTCCACTTT,CASSQQGTYNSPLHF
TRBD2,-,TRBV19,TRBJ2-3,TGTGCCAGTACCTCAAGCGGGGGGGCTGGCACAGATACGCAGTATTTT,CASTSSGGAGTDTQYF
-,few,TRBV7-9,TRBJ1-6,TGTGCCAGTAAAGCGGATAATTCACCCCTCCACTTT,CASKADNSPLHF
TRBD2,few,TRBV20-1,TRBJ2-3,TGCAGTGCTAGAGGGGGACTAGCGGGATTGGGGAGGGATACGCAGTATTTT,CSARGGLAGLGRDTQYF
-,-,TRBV6-5,TRBJ2-6,TGTGCCAGCAGTTCTCGGGACGGCTACTCTGGGGCCAACGTCCTGACTTTC,CASSSRDGYSGANVLTF
-,-,TRBV7-2,TRBJ2-1,TGTGCCAGCAGCTTATTCCGGCAGCCGAACTACAATGAGCAGTTCTTC,CASSLFRQPNYNEQFF
-,-,TRBV7-3,TRBJ1-6,TGTGCCAGCAGCTTCTCGGGGATTAATTCACCCCTCCACTTT,CASSFSGINSPLHF
-,few,TRBV15,TRBJ1-5,TGTGCCACCAGCCGGGCGGCGGCCCTGTATACCCAGCATTTT,CATSRAAALYTQHF